This T cell receptor (beta chain) was captured by sequencing in a study of T-cell reconstitution after alpha-beta-depleted transplantation in children. Trimming took 3 bases from V and 10 from J; bases not matched to a gene: 11. The CDR3 contains 16 residues. Preparation of the TCRbeta library used unique molecular identifiers. TCRdb used MiXCR to reprocess the PCR reads, holding one entry per CDR3 protein. The table lists about 830,000 distinct CDR3 sequences, around 17% of them singletons. A few counts support this clonotype. Its target is not known. The study's findings and limits: Reportedly, only several hundred clones from non-depleted graft cells drove alpha-beta T-cell counts at about two months.

The sequences come from PBMCs, mostly from graft donor cells, collected 360 days after TCRalphabeta/CD19-depleted stem cell transplant. This clonotype was obtained from a male patient under 18 who had a stem cell transplant for acute lymphoblastic leukemia, so the T cells may come from the graft donor. This chain links TRBV12-3 or TRBV12-4 with TRBJ2-1; TRBD2 agrees at 11 bases. Here the CDR3 reads CASSFPLLAGAGEQFF. CDR3 in DNA: TGTGCCAGCAGTTTCCCCCTACTAGCGGGAGCTGGCGAGCAGTTCTTC.